Below, 3 T cell receptor beta chains from the same sample are listed, as sequenced in a study of Graves' ophthalmopathy and Graves' hyperthyroidism. From RNA, the CDR3 regions of TCR beta chains were amplified and sequenced. Amplification began with first-round RT-PCR using HTBI primers, then second-round multiplex PCR was performed. MiXCR was run by TCRdb on the multiplex PCR reads, yielding one entry per CDR3 protein. The sample has around 1,200,000 distinct CDR3 sequences, about 35% seen once. Input material: peripheral blood or thyroid tissue (not recorded which). The receptors here all came from an adult man with Graves' hyperthyroidism.

This clonotype was seen a few times. The chain carries TRBV4-3 and TRBJ1-3; D is uncertain. Trimming pared 3 bases from V and 0 bases from J, leaving 6 bases between. This CDR3 has 14 amino acids. Germline lookup yields CDR1 LGHNA and CDR2 YSLEER. Here the CDR3 DNA reads TGCGCCAGCAGCCACGGAAACTCTGGAAACACCATATATTTT. Translation: CASSHGNSGNTIYF.

This clonotype showed up just a few times. The gene calls are TRBV12-3 or TRBV12-4 and TRBJ1-6; tentatively, D is TRBD1 (5 bases). The CDR3 is 14 amino acids. V was cut by 6 bases and J by 5 bases, with 11 bases left in between. CDR3 in DNA: TGTGCCAGCAGGGGGAGCAGGGATAATTCACCCCTCCACTTT. Protein product: CASRGSRDNSPLHF.

The gene calls are TRBV5-1 and TRBJ2-3, with D tentatively TRBD1 or TRBD2 (5 bases each). In germline, CDR1 is SGHRS, CDR2 YFSETQ. This CDR3 is 14 amino acids long. V was shortened by 4 bases and J by 1 base, with 10 bases between the two germline ends. Written as DNA, the CDR3 is TGCGCCAGCAGCCTCCGGGACCGCACAGATACGCAGTATTTT. Protein product: CASSLRDRTDTQYF.